This T cell receptor beta chain was recovered during a study of blood T cell repertoires in COVID-19. Study background: Both acute and convalescent COVID-19 samples were obtained from the United States, Italy and Spain. PBMCs, B-cell-depleted T cells, or T cells provided the cDNA or gDNA that made up the material.

The germline CDR1 and CDR2 sequences are SQVTM and ANQGSEA. The ends were cut back, 5 bases at V and 2 bases at J, with 13 bases in the middle. CDR3 length: 14 amino acids. Authors' processing steps: Scientists estimated how many nucleated cells there were by amplifying reference gene primers. Produced via immunoSEQ multiplex PCR; TCRdb's table is partial and in-frame only. V, J and clone size are taken as reported in that table, and D and trimming were inferred from the DNA itself. The profile shows around 97,000 clones, more than 75% of them singletons. The chain links TRBV29-1 to TRBJ2-1; weak D call: TRBD1 (5 bases). What was sequenced was peripheral blood. The sequence was collected from a human donor in a cohort sampled during active COVID-19. The CDR3: CSVSGRITYNEQFF. DNA for the CDR3: TGCAGCGTTTCAGGGCGTATCACCTACAATGAGCAGTTCTTC.